This T cell receptor beta chain is from a study of T cell responses to AZD1222 COVID-19 vaccine (dated by TCRdb to about 2021). A note on the overall study: AZD1222 recipients with second doses at about 4 weeks or about 12 weeks were pooled, because spike-specific TCR depth and breadth did not differ between schedules. TCR sequencing covered about 230 trial participants: around 210 given two doses of AZD1222 and 26 given two doses of MenACWY control vaccine. Trial participants were enrolled by age into subgroups of 18-55, 56-69 and 70-plus years, and around 150, 29 and 61 TCR-sequenced participants, respectively, were included in these subgroups.

In its sample, this clone was seen once. The specificity of this receptor is unknown. Per-base qualities were not stored, and no clone one base away is much larger. In the paper's terms, the time point label means: baseline before first vaccination. Samples from vaccinated people were obtained from the UK trials COV001 and COV002, which included a single-blind randomized controlled phase 2/3 trial of AZD1222 (ChAdOx1 nCoV-19) in healthy adults. Trial participant PBMC samples were collected at day 0 and day 28 after the second dose for TCRbeta chain sequencing. The CDR3 regions of human TCRbeta chains were analyzed by immunosequencing. The paper's processing steps were these. TCRs in the repertoires were compared against a reference library of SARS-CoV-2-specific TCRs that had been generated with the MIRA antigen-specificity platform. Breadth meant the fraction of unique TCRs that were SARS-CoV-2-associated, whereas depth meant the fraction of total T cells that were SARS-CoV-2-associated. Using the MIRA data, every spike-specific TCR was mapped to the spike region that the TCR reacted to and assigned to either a CD4 or a CD8 class. Log10-transformed breadth and depth values were compared by one-way ANOVA with Sidak's multiple comparisons tests. TCRdb limited this immuneACCESS table to in-frame rearrangements with V and J called. A share of clones is missing; checked studies link under half to unresolved V genes, and the rest is unexplained. V and J calls and clone size follow that table, whereas D and trimming were derived from the DNA. The sample has 100,000 to 150,000 clones on record, around nine tenths of them singletons. Around 6% of the sample is in the top ten clones.

The germline V and J ends show losses of 5 bases and 7 bases respectively, and no gene match explains 7 bases of the junction. The CDR3 measures 15 amino acids from cysteine to phenylalanine. The read is trimmed to its CDR3 DNA, 45 bases read in frame from base 1. Based on the germline V gene, the CDR1 and CDR2 sequences are SNHLY and FYNNEI. Beyond this particular receptor, the publication reports: The 56-69-year group was small, and its depth increase did not reach significance, likely because of low power. Participants were mostly white British, with more females than males. The authors suggested clonal diversity may have been underestimated. Conclusions about previously exposed vaccinees are limited because only six or seven AZD1222 recipients were SARS-CoV-2 seropositive at baseline. Because no day 14 peak-response samples were available, repertoires were characterized only after the peak T cell response. CD4 TCRs associated with the vaccine covered the entire spike protein, and the dominant responses were in regions 160-218 and 743-854. Reportedly, close to half of the unique spike-specific TCRs recognized epitopes lying outside the regions that are mutated in the B.1.351 and B.1.1.7 variants. After two AZD1222 doses, both the breadth and the depth of spike-specific TCRs were significantly higher than at day 0 and than in MenACWY recipients.

The chain joins TRBV2 to TRBJ2-7, with 14 bases matching TRBD2. This sequence originates from an adult in good health. The sample in question was peripheral blood, obtained on day 0 of AZD1222 vaccination. The nucleotides read TGTGCCAGCAGTAGGGGGACTAGCGGGAGTGGGGAGCAGTACTTC. It is translated as CASSRGTSGSGEQYF. Beyond the CDR3, the reference TRBV2 and TRBJ2-7 genes provide the residues; the full variable domain reads: EPEVTQTPSHQVTQMGQEVILRCVPISNHLYFYWYRQILGQKVEFLVSFYNNEISEKSEIFDDQFSVERPDGSNFTLKIRSTKLEDSAMYFCASSRGTSGSGEQYFGPGTRLTVT.